The following is a T cell receptor (beta chain) sequence with its context. There is no known antigen for this receptor. The sample holds no much larger clone one base away, and base qualities are not on file. To sequence the TCRbeta CDR3 region, genomic DNA was isolated from the sorted cells. The immunoSEQ Assay was used to sequence the TCRbeta CDR3 regions. TCRdb's version of the immuneACCESS table is confined to in-frame rearrangements and falls short of the full clone set. An unresolved V gene accounts for under half of the shortfall where checked; the remainder is of unknown origin. The sample includes roughly 80,000 clones, with about 80% observed a single time. Approximately 2.6% of the sample is in the top ten clones. The trial excluded patients who had a history of autoimmune disease or who were on systemic immunosuppression. Peripheral blood for TCR sequencing was collected from all dose cohorts at baseline, on cycle 4 day 1, and on cycle 7 day 1. Samples came from an open-label, multicenter, first-in-human phase I dose-escalation trial of ivuxolimab. Adults with locally advanced or metastatic head and neck squamous cell, hepatocellular, melanoma or renal cell carcinoma were enrolled in the trial. Before TCR sequencing, CD4+ and CD8+ T cells were separately sorted from peripheral blood.

The data derive from a study of OX40 agonist ivuxolimab in advanced cancers. Concerning the study at large: Ivuxolimab was a fully human IgG2 agonistic monoclonal antibody targeting the costimulatory receptor OX40 (CD134). Intravenous ivuxolimab was administered to patients every 2 weeks at six dose levels: 0.01, 0.1, 0.3, 1.5, 3 and 10 mg/kg. Of the approximately 50 patients in dose escalation, about 20 had hepatocellular carcinoma, approximately 15 had melanoma, 9 had renal cell carcinoma and 9 had head and neck cancer. In the dose-escalation cohort, 82.7% of patients were male, and the mean age was approximately 60 years, with a range of 23 to 79. Prior anti-PD-1, anti-PD-L1 or anti-CTLA-4 therapy was permitted, and checkpoint inhibitors had been received by roughly 40% of dose-escalation patients. Three dose-escalation patients achieved partial responses, one with hepatocellular carcinoma and two with cutaneous melanoma. The purpose of peripheral TCRbeta sequencing was to test whether ivuxolimab changed TCR sequence diversity and led to clonal T-cell expansion. The paper describes the monotherapy dose-escalation part (N of about 54 patients) of the phase I trial of ivuxolimab.

Broader findings and caveats from the paper: Partial responders in the 0.1-3.0 mg/kg groups had among the lowest normalized peripheral clonal expansion, especially among CD8+ T cells. Clonal expansion of both CD4+ and CD8+ blood T cells was observed from baseline to week 6 at doses 0.1 to 3.0 mg/kg. The antigen specificity of the peripheral T cells that underwent clonal expansion was not determined. Low levels of normalized T-cell clonal expansion were also seen in some nonresponding patients. After ivuxolimab, CD8+ T cells had more expanded clones than CD4+ T cells on average.

Taken from cysteine to phenylalanine, the CDR3 has 15 residues. Only CDR3 DNA is held: 45 bases, read in frame from base 1. The junction shows trimming of 1 base on V and 6 bases on J, plus 15 bases between the germline ends. CDR1 and CDR2, per the germline V gene, are SGHTA and FQGNSA. The material was CD4+ or CD8+ T cells sorted from blood, obtained in a trial of the OX40 agonist ivuxolimab. The receptor's source is an adult with an advanced solid tumor such as melanoma, head and neck, liver or kidney cancer. This chain joins TRBV7-2 to TRBJ2-5; the D assignment is uncertain and may be TRBD1 or TRBD2, with 5 bases supporting each. Read as DNA, the sequence is TGTGCCAGCAGCTTAGAGTTTGGGGGTCCTCAGACCCAGTACTTC. The translation is CASSLEFGGPQTQYF.